This is a list of T cell receptor beta chains from one sample in a study of blood T cells in healthy people across ages. TCRdb re-analysed the 5' RACE reads in MiXCR, keeping a single row per CDR3 protein. The data show around 1,700,000 distinct CDR3 sequences, approximately 28% seen once. Sequencing was performed on blood. These receptors were obtained from a woman aged 25 to 39 in good health. The CDR3 runs from the conserved cysteine through the conserved F or W.

v_gene	len	j_gene	CDR3aa
TRBV5-4	16	TRBJ2-3	CASSSDRARGTDTQYF
TRBV28	14	TRBJ1-1	CASNPDRGGTEAFF
TRBV9	15	TRBJ2-1	CASRAATGPYNEQFF
TRBV6-2/TRBV6-3	11	TRBJ2-7	CASSSGLAAYF
TRBV5-5	14	TRBJ2-3	CASGWTEGTDAQYF
TRBV29-1	13	TRBJ1-1	CSGETGGATEAFF
TRBV2	13	TRBJ2-3	CAKERGSTDTQYF
TRBV6-6	13	TRBJ2-7	CVSSPGTLYEQYF
TRBV7-2	14	TRBJ2-5	CADSSQGSQETQYF
TRBV20-1	12	TRBJ1-1	CSAPGTSRGAFF
TRBV19	13	TRBJ2-5	CASSMIGWATQYF
TRBV5-1	14	TRBJ2-3	CASSPGQVTDTQYF
TRBV7-2	14	TRBJ2-3	CASSSRGASDTQYF
TRBV4-1	12	TRBJ2-3	CASSQDGAAQYF
TRBV5-1	15	TRBJ2-3	CASSFGGVNTDTQYF
TRBV27	16	TRBJ2-7	CASSLTGVGGRYEQYF
TRBV7-3	13	TRBJ2-1	CASSAGGADEQFF
TRBV10-3	12	TRBJ1-2	CAILSLSYGYTF
TRBV27	14	TRBJ1-1	CASSHRGGGTEAFF
TRBV7-9	16	TRBJ2-5	CASSLVPSGRGVEQYF